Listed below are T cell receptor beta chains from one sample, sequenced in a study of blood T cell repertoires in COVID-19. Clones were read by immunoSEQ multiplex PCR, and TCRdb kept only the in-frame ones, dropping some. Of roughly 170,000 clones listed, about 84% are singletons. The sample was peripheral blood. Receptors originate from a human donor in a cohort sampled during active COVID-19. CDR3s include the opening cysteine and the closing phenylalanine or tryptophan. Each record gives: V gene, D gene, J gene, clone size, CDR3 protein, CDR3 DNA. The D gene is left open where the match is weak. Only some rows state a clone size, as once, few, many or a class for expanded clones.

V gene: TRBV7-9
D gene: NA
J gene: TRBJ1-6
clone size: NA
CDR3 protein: CASSYSPKDSPLHF
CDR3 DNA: TGTGCCAGCAGTTACAGCCCAAAGGATTCACCCCTCCACTTT

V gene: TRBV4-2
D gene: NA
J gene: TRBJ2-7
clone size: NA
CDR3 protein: CASSQDLFYEQYF
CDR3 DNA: TGTGCCAGCAGCCAAGATCTATTTTACGAGCAGTACTTC

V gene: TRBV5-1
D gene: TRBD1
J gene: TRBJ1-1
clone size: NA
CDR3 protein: CASSPGQGAWGTEAFF
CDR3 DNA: TGCGCCAGCAGCCCCGGACAGGGGGCGTGGGGGACTGAAGCTTTCTTT

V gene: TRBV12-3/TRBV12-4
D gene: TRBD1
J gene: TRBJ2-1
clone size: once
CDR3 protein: CASSADREQFF
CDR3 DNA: TGTGCCAGCAGCGCAGACAGGGAACAGTTCTTC

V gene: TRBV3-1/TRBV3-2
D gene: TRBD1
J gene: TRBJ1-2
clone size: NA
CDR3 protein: CASSQDRGQGRYGYTF
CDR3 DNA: TGTGCCAGCAGCCAGGACAGGGGGCAAGGTCGTTATGGCTACACCTTC

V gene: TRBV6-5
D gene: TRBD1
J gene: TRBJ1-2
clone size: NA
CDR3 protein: CASNTYRGGSYTF
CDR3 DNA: TGTGCCAGCAATACATACAGGGGTGGGAGCTACACCTTC

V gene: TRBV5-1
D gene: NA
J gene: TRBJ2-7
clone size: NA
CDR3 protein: CASSSGAMSSYEQYF
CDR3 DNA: TGCGCCAGCAGTTCAGGGGCCATGAGCTCCTACGAGCAGTACTTC

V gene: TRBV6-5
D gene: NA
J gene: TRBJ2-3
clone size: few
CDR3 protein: CASSLATDTQYF
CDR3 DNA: TGTGCCAGCAGTTTAGCGACAGATACGCAGTATTTT

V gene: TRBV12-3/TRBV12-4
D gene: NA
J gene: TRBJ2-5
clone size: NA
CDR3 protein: CATSKGGIETQYF
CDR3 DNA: TGTGCCACCTCGAAGGGGGGGATAGAGACCCAGTACTTC

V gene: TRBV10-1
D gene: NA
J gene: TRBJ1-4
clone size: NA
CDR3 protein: CASSLTQGIHTTNEKLFF
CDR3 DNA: TGCGCCAGCAGTCTTACCCAGGGGATCCATACAACTAATGAAAAACTGTTTTTT

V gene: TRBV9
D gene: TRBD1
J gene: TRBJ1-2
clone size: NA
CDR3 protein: CASSVEQGAEVDGYTF
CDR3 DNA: TGTGCCAGCAGCGTAGAACAGGGGGCTGAGGTAGACGGCTACACCTTC

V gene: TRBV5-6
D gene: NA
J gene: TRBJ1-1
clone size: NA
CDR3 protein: CASSPGDEWSTEAFF
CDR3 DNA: TGTGCCAGCAGCCCTGGAGACGAATGGTCCACTGAAGCTTTCTTT

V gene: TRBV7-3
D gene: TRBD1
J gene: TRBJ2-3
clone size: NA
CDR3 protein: CASSSGQGAWDTQYF
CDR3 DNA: TGTGCCAGCAGCTCGGGACAGGGGGCTTGGGATACGCAGTATTTT

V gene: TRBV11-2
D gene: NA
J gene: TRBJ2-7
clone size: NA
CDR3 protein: CASSLETGNSYEQYF
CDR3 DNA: TGTGCCAGCAGCTTAGAAACAGGGAACTCCTACGAGCAGTACTTC

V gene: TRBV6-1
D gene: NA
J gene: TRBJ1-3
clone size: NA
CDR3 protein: CASSDVGQLSGNTIYF
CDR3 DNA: TGTGCCAGCAGTGATGTGGGGCAGCTCTCTGGAAACACCATATATTTT

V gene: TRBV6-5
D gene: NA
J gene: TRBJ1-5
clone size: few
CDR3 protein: CASSRESNQPQHF
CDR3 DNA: TGTGCCAGCAGTAGGGAGAGCAATCAGCCCCAGCATTTT

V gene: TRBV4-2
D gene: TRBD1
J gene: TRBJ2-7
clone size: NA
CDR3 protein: CASSQDRGTGSYEQYF
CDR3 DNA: TGTGCCAGCAGCCAAGACCGGGGGACAGGGTCCTACGAGCAGTACTTC

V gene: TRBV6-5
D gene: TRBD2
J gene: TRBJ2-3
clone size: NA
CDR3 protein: CASRQRGGPDTQYF
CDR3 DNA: TGTGCCAGCAGGCAGCGGGGGGGCCCCGATACGCAGTATTTT

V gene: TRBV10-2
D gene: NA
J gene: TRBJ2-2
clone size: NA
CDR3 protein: CASRGGQVNTGELFF
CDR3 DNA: TGCGCCAGCAGGGGAGGACAGGTCAACACCGGGGAGCTGTTTTTT

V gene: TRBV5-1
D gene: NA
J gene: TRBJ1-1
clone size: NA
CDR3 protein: CASSYRTGNMNTEAFF
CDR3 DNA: TGCGCCAGCAGTTACCGGACTGGCAACATGAACACTGAAGCTTTCTTT

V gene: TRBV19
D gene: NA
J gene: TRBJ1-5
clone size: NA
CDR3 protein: CASSIRVSNQPQHF
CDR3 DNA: TGTGCCAGTAGTATCAGGGTTAGCAATCAGCCCCAGCATTTT

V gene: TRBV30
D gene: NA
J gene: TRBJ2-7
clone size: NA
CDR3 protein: CAWAPLEPPYEQYF
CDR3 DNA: TGTGCCTGGGCCCCTCTGGAGCCTCCCTACGAGCAGTACTTC

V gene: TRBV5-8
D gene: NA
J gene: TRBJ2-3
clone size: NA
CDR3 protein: CASSKGQTVGTDTQYF
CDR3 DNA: TGTGCCAGCAGCAAAGGACAGACGGTCGGCACAGATACGCAGTATTTT

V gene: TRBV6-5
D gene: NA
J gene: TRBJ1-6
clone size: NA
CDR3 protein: CASSYHTGDNSPLHF
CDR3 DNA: TGTGCCAGCAGTTATCACACCGGGGATAATTCACCCCTCCACTTT

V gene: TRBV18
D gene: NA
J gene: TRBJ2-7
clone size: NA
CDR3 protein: CASSDSRVDIGEQYF
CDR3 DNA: TGTGCCAGCTCAGACAGTCGGGTGGACATCGGAGAGCAGTACTTC

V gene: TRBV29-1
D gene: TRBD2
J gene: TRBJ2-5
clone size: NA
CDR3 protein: CSVALAGGQETQYF
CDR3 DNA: TGCAGCGTAGCTCTAGCGGGGGGGCAGGAGACCCAGTACTTC

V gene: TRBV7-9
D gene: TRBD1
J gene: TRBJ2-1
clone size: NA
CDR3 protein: CASSYPGQWNEQFF
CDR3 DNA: TGTGCCAGCAGCTACCCGGGACAGTGGAATGAGCAGTTCTTC

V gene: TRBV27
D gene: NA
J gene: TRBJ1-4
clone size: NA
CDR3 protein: CASSLSVGGTNEKLFF
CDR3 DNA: TGTGCCAGCAGTTTATCGGTGGGAGGAACTAATGAAAAACTGTTTTTT

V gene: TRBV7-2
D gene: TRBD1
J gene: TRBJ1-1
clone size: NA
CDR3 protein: CASSTTGGVMNTEAFF
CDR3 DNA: TGTGCCAGCAGCACGACAGGGGGGGTCATGAACACTGAAGCTTTCTTT

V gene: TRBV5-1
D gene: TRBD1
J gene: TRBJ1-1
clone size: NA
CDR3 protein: CASSFSTGMNTEAFF
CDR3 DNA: TGCGCCAGCAGCTTCTCGACAGGGATGAACACTGAAGCTTTCTTT

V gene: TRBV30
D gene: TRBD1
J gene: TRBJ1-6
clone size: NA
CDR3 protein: CAWSVKGTGVPYHF
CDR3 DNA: TGTGCCTGGAGTGTAAAGGGGACAGGGGTTCCTTACCACTTT

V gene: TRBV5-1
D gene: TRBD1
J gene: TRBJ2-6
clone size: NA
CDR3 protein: CASSLPPGQGYDYTSGANVLTF
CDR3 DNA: TGCGCCAGCAGCTTGCCTCCGGGACAGGGGTATGACTACACCTCTGGGGCCAACGTCCTGACTTTC

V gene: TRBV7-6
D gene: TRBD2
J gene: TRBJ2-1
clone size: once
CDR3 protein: CASSLLAGGNNEQFF
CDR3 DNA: TGTGCCAGCAGCTTACTAGCGGGGGGAAACAATGAGCAGTTCTTC

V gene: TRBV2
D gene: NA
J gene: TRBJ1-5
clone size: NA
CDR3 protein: CASRRDSNQPQHF
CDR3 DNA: TGTGCCAGCAGGCGGGATAGCAATCAGCCCCAGCATTTT

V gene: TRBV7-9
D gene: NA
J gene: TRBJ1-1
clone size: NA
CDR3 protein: CASSLADIEAFF
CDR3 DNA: TGTGCCAGCAGCTTAGCGGACATTGAAGCTTTCTTT

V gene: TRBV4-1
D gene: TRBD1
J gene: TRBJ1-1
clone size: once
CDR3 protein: CASSQLTGIFTEAFF
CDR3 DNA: TGCGCCAGCAGCCAACTGACAGGGATCTTCACTGAAGCTTTCTTT

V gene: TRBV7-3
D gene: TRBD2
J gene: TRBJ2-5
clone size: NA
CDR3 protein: CASSRGGPETQYF
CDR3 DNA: TGTGCCAGCAGCCGCGGGGGGCCGGAGACCCAGTACTTC

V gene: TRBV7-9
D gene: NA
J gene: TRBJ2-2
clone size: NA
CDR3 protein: CASSLTPVRDTGELFF
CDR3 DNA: TGTGCCAGCAGCTTAACGCCCGTGAGGGATACCGGGGAGCTGTTTTTT

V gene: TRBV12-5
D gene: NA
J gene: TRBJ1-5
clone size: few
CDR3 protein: CASGLLRQGNQPQHF
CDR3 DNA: TGTGCTAGTGGTTTGTTACGACAGGGCAATCAGCCCCAGCATTTT

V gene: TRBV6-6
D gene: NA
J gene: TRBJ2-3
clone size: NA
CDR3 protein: CASSYSFGWRWDTQYF
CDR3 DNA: TGTGCCAGCAGTTACTCGTTTGGCTGGCGGTGGGATACGCAGTATTTT

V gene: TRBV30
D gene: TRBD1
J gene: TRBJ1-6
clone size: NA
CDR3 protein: CAWSEGTGASPLHF
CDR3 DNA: TGTGCCTGGAGTGAGGGGACAGGGGCTTCACCCCTCCACTTT

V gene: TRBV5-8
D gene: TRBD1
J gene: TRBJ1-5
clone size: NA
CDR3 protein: CASILPPGQQYSNQPQHF
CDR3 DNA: TGTGCCAGCATCCTTCCACCGGGACAGCAATATAGCAATCAGCCCCAGCATTTT

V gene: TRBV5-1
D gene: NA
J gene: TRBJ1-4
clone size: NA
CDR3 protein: CASRDGGRANEKLFF
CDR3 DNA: TGCGCCAGCAGGGACGGGGGGCGAGCTAATGAAAAACTGTTTTTT

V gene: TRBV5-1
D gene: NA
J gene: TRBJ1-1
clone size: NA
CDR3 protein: CASSYAVGVRNTEAFF
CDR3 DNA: TGCGCCAGCAGCTACGCCGTGGGAGTAAGAAACACTGAAGCTTTCTTT

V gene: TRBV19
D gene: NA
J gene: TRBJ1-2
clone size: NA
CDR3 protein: CASSAGTNYGYTF
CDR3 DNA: TGTGCCAGTAGCGCCGGGACTAACTATGGCTACACCTTC

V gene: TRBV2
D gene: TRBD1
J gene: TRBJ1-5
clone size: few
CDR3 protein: CASSGGQGSSQPQHF
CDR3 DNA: TGTGCCAGCAGTGGGGGACAGGGGTCTTCTCAGCCCCAGCATTTT

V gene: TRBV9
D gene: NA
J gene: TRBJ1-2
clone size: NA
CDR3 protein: CASSVASANYGYTF
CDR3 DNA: TGTGCCAGCAGCGTAGCCTCTGCTAACTATGGCTACACCTTC

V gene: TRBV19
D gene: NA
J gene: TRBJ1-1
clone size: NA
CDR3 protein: CASSPQNTEAFF
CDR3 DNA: TGTGCCAGTAGTCCCCAGAACACTGAAGCTTTCTTT